Below, 4 T cell receptor beta chains from the same sample are listed, as sequenced in a study of blood T cell repertoires in COVID-19. Sequenced by immunoSEQ multiplex PCR; TCRdb stores in-frame clones only, minus some. The data show approximately 260,000 clones, with about nine tenths seen just once and over 6% held by the top ten. The sample consisted of PBMCs or T cells enriched from blood (not recorded which). These receptors all come from a woman aged 25-40 years with acute COVID-19.

The DNA for the CDR3 is TGTGCCAGCTCGATTTCCCCGGACACCGGGGAGCTGTTTTTT. This gives the protein CASSISPDTGELFF. The gene calls are TRBV18 and TRBJ2-2; no reliable D call. There are 14 residues in the CDR3. The germline V gene encodes CDR1 KGHSH and CDR2 LQKENI. Trimming removed 6 bases at V and 3 bases at J, with 11 bases between.

This rearrangement joins TRBV28 to TRBJ1-2; D call uncertain. V shed 1 base and J shed 6 bases, with 9 bases lying between them. CDR3 length: 13 amino acids. The germline V gene encodes CDR1 MDHEN and CDR2 SYDVKM. CDR3 protein: CASSLYGGDGYTF. CDR3 bases: TGTGCCAGCAGTTTATACGGAGGCGATGGCTACACCTTC.

The V and J genes are TRBV28 and TRBJ2-2; a possible D gene is TRBD2 (6 bases). The CDR3 is made up of 17 amino acids. Germline CDR1 MDHEN, CDR2 SYDVKM. Trimming stripped 2 bases from V and 0 bases from J, with 13 bases between. The DNA for the CDR3 is TGTGCCAGCAGTTTACCCCGACGGACTACGAACACCGGGGAGCTGTTTTTT. Residues: CASSLPRRTTNTGELFF. Full variable domain (remainder filled in from reference TRBV28 and TRBJ2-2): DVKVTQSSRYLVKRTGEKVFLECVQDMDHENMFWYRQDPGLGLRLIYFSYDVKMKEKGDIPEGYSVSREKKERFSLILESASTNQTSMYLCASSLPRRTTNTGELFFGEGSRLTVL.

The CDR3 is CASSQDNRAQDEQYF. The CDR3 nucleotides read TGTGCCAGCAGCCAAGACAACAGGGCTCAGGACGAGCAGTACTTC. The genes are TRBV3-1 (or the pseudogene TRBV3-2) and TRBJ2-7, with a weak D call TRBD1 (6 bases). V was clipped by 0 bases and J by 5 bases, with 14 bases between them. Per the germline V gene, CDR1 is LGHDT and CDR2 is YNNKEL (reference sequence). The CDR3 is 15 amino acids.